This T cell receptor beta chain was identified during a study of control samples from healthy donors and cancer patients. The CDR3 extends over 11 amino acids. In germline, CDR1 is SGHAT, CDR2 FQNNGV. Trimming cost V 6 bases and J 3 bases, with 5 bases left between them. The protocol was immunoSEQ multiplex PCR, while the TCRdb copy is restricted to in-frame clones and leaves out a portion. Of more than 85,000 clones in the sample, around nine tenths were seen once. The chain employs TRBV11-2 and TRBJ2-5; no firm D call. This TCR derives from a human donor in good health. The donor label of this sample is uncertain. Source material: blood. The CDR3 here is CASSRKETQYF. The CDR3 coding sequence is TGTGCCAGCAGTCGGAAAGAGACCCAGTACTTC.